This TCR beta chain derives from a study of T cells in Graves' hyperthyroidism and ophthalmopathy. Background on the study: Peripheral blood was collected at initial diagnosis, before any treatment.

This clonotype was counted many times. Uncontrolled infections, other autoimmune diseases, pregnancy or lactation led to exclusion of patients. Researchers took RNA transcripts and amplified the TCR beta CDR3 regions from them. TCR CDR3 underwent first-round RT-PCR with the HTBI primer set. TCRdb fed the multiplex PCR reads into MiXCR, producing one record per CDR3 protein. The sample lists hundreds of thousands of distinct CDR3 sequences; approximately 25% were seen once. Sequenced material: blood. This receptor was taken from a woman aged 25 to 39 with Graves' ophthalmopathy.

The CDR3 reads CASRILLRETQYF. The CDR3 DNA is TGTGCCAGCAGGATTCTCCTCCGAGAGACCCAGTACTTC. The chain combines TRBV6-5 with TRBJ2-5; D is unresolved. Trimming pared 6 bases from V and 4 bases from J, leaving 12 bases between. The CDR3 runs to 13 residues. Germline V gene sequence: CDR1 MNHEY, CDR2 SVGAGI.